This entry concerns a single TCR beta chain. Germline CDR1 and CDR2: LNHNV and YYDKDF (reference sequence). The CDR3 extends over 19 amino acids. With 0 bases removed from V and 2 bases from J, the gap between germline ends came to 20 bases. Using immunoSEQ multiplex PCR, the repertoire was profiled, and TCRdb retains in-frame clones only, with some absent. The sample has tens of thousands of clones, 70% to 90% seen once. The data are from a study of blood T cell repertoires in COVID-19. Study overall: Acute-phase and convalescent COVID-19 samples originated in the United States, Italy and Spain. The analysed material was cDNA or gDNA that came from T cells, B-cell-depleted T cells, or PBMCs.

The sample comprised peripheral blood. The source is an elderly woman with acute or convalescent COVID-19. The chain uses TRBV15 and TRBJ1-3, with a possible D match to TRBD1 (5 bases). CDR3 in DNA: TGTGCCACCAGCAGAGATCTAAGGGGATTTACGGCGGCTGGAAACACCATATATTTT. Translation gives CATSRDLRGFTAAGNTIYF.